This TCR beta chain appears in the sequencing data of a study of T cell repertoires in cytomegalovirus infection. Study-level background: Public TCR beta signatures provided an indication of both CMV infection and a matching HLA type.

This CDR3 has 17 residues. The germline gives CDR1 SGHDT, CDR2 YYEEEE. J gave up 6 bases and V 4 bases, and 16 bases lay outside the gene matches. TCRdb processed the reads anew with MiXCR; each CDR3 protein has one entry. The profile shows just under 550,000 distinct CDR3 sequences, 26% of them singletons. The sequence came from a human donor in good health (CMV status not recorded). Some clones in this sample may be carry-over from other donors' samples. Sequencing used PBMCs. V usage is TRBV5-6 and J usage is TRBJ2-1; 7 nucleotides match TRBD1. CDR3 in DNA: TGTGCCAGCAGCCCATCCCGCAGACAGGGCTTTTCCAATGAGCAGTTCTTC. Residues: CASSPSRRQGFSNEQFF.